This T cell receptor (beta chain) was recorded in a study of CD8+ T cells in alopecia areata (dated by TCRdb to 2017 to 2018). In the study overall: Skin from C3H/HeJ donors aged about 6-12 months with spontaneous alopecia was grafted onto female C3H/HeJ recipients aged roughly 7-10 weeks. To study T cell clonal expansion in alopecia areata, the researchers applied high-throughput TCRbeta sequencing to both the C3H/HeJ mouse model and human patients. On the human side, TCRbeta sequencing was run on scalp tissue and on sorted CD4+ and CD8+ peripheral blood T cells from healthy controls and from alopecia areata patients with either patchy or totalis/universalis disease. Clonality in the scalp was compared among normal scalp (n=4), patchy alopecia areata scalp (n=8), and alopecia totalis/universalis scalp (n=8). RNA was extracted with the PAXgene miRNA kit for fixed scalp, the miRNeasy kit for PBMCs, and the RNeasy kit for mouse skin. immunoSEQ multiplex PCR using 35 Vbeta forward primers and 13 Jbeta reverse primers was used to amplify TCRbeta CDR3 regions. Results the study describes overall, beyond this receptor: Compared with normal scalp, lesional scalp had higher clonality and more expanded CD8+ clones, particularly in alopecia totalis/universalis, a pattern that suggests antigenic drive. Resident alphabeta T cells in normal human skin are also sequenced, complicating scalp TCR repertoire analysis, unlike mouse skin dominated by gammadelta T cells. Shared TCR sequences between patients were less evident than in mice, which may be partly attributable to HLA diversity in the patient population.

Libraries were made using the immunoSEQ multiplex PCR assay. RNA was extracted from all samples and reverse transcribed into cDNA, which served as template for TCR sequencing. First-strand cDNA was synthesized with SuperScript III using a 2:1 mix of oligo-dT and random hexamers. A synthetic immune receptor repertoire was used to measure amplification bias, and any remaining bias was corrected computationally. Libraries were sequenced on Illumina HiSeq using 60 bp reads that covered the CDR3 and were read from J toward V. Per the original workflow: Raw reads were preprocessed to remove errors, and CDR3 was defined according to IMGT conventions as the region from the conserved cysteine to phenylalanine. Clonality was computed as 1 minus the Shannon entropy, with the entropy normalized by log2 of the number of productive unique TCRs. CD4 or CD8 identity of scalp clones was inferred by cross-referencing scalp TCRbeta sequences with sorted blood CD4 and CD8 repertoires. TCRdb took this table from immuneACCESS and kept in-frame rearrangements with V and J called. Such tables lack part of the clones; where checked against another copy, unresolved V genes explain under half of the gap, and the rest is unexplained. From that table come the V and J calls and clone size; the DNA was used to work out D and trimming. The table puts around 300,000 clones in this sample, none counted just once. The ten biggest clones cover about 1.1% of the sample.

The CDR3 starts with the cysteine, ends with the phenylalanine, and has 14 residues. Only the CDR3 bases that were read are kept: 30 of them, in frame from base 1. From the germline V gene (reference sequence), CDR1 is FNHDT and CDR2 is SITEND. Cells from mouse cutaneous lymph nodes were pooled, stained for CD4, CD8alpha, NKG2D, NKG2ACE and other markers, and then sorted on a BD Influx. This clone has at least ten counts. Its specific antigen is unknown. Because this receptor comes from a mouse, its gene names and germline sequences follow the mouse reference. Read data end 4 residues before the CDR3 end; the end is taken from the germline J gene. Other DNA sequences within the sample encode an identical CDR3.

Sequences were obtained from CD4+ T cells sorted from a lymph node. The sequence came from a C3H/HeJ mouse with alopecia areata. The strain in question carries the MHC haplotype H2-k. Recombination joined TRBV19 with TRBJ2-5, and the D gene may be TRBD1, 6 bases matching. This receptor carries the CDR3 CASSIPGTKDTQYF. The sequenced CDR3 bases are TGTGCCAGCAGTATACCCGGGACAAAAGAC.